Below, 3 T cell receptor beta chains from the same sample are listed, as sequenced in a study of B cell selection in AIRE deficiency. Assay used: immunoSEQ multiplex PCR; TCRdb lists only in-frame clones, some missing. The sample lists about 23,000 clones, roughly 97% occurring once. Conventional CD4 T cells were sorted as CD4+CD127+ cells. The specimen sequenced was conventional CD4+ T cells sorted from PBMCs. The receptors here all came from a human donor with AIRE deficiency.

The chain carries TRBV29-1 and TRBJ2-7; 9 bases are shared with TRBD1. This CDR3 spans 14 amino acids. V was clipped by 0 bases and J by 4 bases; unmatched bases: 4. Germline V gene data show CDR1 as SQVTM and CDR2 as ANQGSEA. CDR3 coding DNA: TGCAGCGTTGAAGAGGGGACAGGGTATTACGAGCAGTACTTC. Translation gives CSVEEGTGYYEQYF.

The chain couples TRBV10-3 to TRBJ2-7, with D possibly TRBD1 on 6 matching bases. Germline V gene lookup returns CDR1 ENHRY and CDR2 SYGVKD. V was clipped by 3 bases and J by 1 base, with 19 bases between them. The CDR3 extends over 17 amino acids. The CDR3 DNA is TGTGCCATCAGTGATCTCCGGACAGAGCAGGGTTCCTACGAGCAGTACTTC. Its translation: CAISDLRTEQGSYEQYF.

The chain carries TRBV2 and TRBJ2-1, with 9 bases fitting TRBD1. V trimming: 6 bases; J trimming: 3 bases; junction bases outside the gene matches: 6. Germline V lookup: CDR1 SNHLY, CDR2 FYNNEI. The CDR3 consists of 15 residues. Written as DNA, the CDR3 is TGTGCCAGCAGCGAGGACAGGGGAAACTACAATGAGCAGTTCTTC. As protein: CASSEDRGNYNEQFF.